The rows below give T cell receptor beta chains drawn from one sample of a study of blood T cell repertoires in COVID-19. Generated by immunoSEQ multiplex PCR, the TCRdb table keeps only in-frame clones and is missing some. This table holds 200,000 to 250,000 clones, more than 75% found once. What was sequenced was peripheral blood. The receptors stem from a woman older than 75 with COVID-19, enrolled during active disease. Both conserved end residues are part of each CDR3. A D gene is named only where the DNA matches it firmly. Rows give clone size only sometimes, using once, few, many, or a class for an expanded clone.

DNA: TGTGCCAGAAGCTTGGAGGTCCTAGCGGGGGGCACAGATACGCAGTATTTT
CDR3: CARSLEVLAGGTDTQYF
J: TRBJ2-3
D: TRBD2
V: TRBV5-3
size: .
length: 17

DNA: TGTGCCAGCAGCCAAGATCGGCGGGGCCGACAGTTCTTC
CDR3: CASSQDRRGRQFF
J: TRBJ2-1
D: .
V: TRBV3-1/TRBV3-2
size: .
length: 13

DNA: TGTGCCAGCAGCTTAGTACAGGGGGCGGGTGAGCTGTTTTTT
CDR3: CASSLVQGAGELFF
J: TRBJ2-2
D: TRBD1
V: TRBV7-2
size: .
length: 14

DNA: TGCAGTGCTAGTGGACAGCTCTATGGCTACACCTTC
CDR3: CSASGQLYGYTF
J: TRBJ1-2
D: .
V: TRBV20-1
size: few
length: 12

DNA: TGCGCCAGCAGAAACAGTGCAGGGGCCGCGGATACGCAGTATTTT
CDR3: CASRNSAGAADTQYF
J: TRBJ2-3
D: .
V: TRBV5-1
size: .
length: 15

DNA: TGCGCCAGCAGCGGAGGACAGGGGCGTGATGGCTACACCTTC
CDR3: CASSGGQGRDGYTF
J: TRBJ1-2
D: TRBD1
V: TRBV5-1
size: .
length: 14

DNA: TGCGCCAGCAGCTCTCCGGGACAGGGTCTCAATGAGCAGTTCTTC
CDR3: CASSSPGQGLNEQFF
J: TRBJ2-1
D: TRBD1
V: TRBV5-1
size: .
length: 15

DNA: TGTGCCAGCAGCCGGGACAGCTCTGAAGCTTTCTTT
CDR3: CASSRDSSEAFF
J: TRBJ1-1
D: TRBD1
V: TRBV3-1/TRBV3-2
size: .
length: 12

DNA: TGCAGCGTTGAAGGGACAGCTGAAGCTTTCTTT
CDR3: CSVEGTAEAFF
J: TRBJ1-1
D: .
V: TRBV29-1
size: .
length: 11

DNA: TGTGCCAGCAGTTTATTGGGCACTAAGGGGACTGAAGCTTTCTTT
CDR3: CASSLLGTKGTEAFF
J: TRBJ1-1
D: .
V: TRBV28
size: .
length: 15

DNA: TGTGCCATTTCGACCCTCGGGGGTGAAAAACTGTTTTTT
CDR3: CAISTLGGEKLFF
J: TRBJ1-4
D: .
V: TRBV19
size: .
length: 13

DNA: TGCGCCAGCAGCTTGGGAGGGACACCCCAAGAGACCCAGTACTTC
CDR3: CASSLGGTPQETQYF
J: TRBJ2-5
D: .
V: TRBV5-1
size: .
length: 15

DNA: TGTGCCAGTAGTATCCTTTTTGGGGCGAGGTTCGATGAGCAGTTCTTC
CDR3: CASSILFGARFDEQFF
J: TRBJ2-1
D: .
V: TRBV19
size: .
length: 16

DNA: TGTGCCAGCAGCGATACACGAAACTATGGCTACACCTTC
CDR3: CASSDTRNYGYTF
J: TRBJ1-2
D: .
V: TRBV6-4
size: .
length: 13

DNA: TGTGCCAGCAGCCAAGAACAGGGGGCCAGAGCTTTCTTT
CDR3: CASSQEQGARAFF
J: TRBJ1-1
D: TRBD1
V: TRBV3-1/TRBV3-2
size: .
length: 13

DNA: TGTGCCAGCAGTTTCGGAGGGACAGTTTTAGTTGCAACTAATGAAAAACTGTTTTTT
CDR3: CASSFGGTVLVATNEKLFF
J: TRBJ1-4
D: TRBD1
V: TRBV28
size: .
length: 19

DNA: TGTGCCAGCCCTGGGGGAGGGGGGGCCAAAGCGGCCGGGGAGCTGTTTTTT
CDR3: CASPGGGGAKAAGELFF
J: TRBJ2-2
D: .
V: TRBV7-2
size: .
length: 17

DNA: TGTGCCAGCAGTTGGCGGGGGGGCCCCGATACGCAGTATTTT
CDR3: CASSWRGGPDTQYF
J: TRBJ2-3
D: TRBD2
V: TRBV28
size: .
length: 14

DNA: TGTGCCAGCAAGGGGGCGGGCGAGACCCAGTACTTC
CDR3: CASKGAGETQYF
J: TRBJ2-5
D: TRBD1
V: TRBV28
size: once
length: 12

DNA: TGTGCCAGCAGCCCCTTCAGGGGGCTGAATTCACCCCTCCACTTT
CDR3: CASSPFRGLNSPLHF
J: TRBJ1-6
D: TRBD1
V: TRBV7-2
size: .
length: 15

DNA: TGTGCCAGCAGCCAACGGACTAGCGGGGGGGCGGCAGATACGCAGTATTTT
CDR3: CASSQRTSGGAADTQYF
J: TRBJ2-3
D: TRBD2
V: TRBV3-1/TRBV3-2
size: .
length: 17

DNA: TGTGCCAGCAGCTTAGAGCGGGGAGAAGAGACCCAGTACTTC
CDR3: CASSLERGEETQYF
J: TRBJ2-5
D: .
V: TRBV11-2
size: .
length: 14

DNA: TGCGCCAGCAGTGAGTCAGGGGTTAATCAGCCCCAGCATTTT
CDR3: CASSESGVNQPQHF
J: TRBJ1-5
D: .
V: TRBV10-2
size: .
length: 14

DNA: TGCGCCAGCAGCCAGTCAAAGGGACAGGGCACAGATACGCAGTATTTT
CDR3: CASSQSKGQGTDTQYF
J: TRBJ2-3
D: TRBD1
V: TRBV4-1
size: .
length: 16

DNA: TGTGCCAGCAGCCGGCGGCAGGGTTCCGATGAGCAGTTCTTC
CDR3: CASSRRQGSDEQFF
J: TRBJ2-1
D: .
V: TRBV3-1/TRBV3-2
size: .
length: 14

DNA: TGTGCCAGCAGCCATGGACAGGGGGCTGGAAACACCATATATTTT
CDR3: CASSHGQGAGNTIYF
J: TRBJ1-3
D: TRBD1
V: TRBV7-2
size: .
length: 15

DNA: TGTGCCAGTACCGCGGATCCTAACTATGGCTACACCTTC
CDR3: CASTADPNYGYTF
J: TRBJ1-2
D: .
V: TRBV19
size: .
length: 13

DNA: TGTGCCATCAGCAAGGGGACTAGCGGGGCCTACGAGCAGTACTTC
CDR3: CAISKGTSGAYEQYF
J: TRBJ2-7
D: TRBD2
V: TRBV10-3
size: .
length: 15

DNA: TGCGCCAGCAGCTTACCGGGACTAGCGGGGGCTACAGATACGCAGTATTTT
CDR3: CASSLPGLAGATDTQYF
J: TRBJ2-3
D: TRBD2
V: TRBV5-1
size: .
length: 17

DNA: TGCGCCAGCAGTATGGACAGCCCCGCAACTAATGAAAAACTGTTTTTT
CDR3: CASSMDSPATNEKLFF
J: TRBJ1-4
D: .
V: TRBV5-1
size: .
length: 16

DNA: TGCGCCAGCAGAGATAGGGGCCCTGGAAACACCATATATTTT
CDR3: CASRDRGPGNTIYF
J: TRBJ1-3
D: .
V: TRBV10-2
size: once
length: 14

DNA: TGTGCCATCCGTAGGGGATCCACAGATACGCAGTATTTT
CDR3: CAIRRGSTDTQYF
J: TRBJ2-3
D: .
V: TRBV12-3/TRBV12-4
size: .
length: 13

DNA: TGCGCCAGCAGCTTGCCTCAGACCTACAATGAGCAGTTCTTC
CDR3: CASSLPQTYNEQFF
J: TRBJ2-1
D: .
V: TRBV5-1
size: .
length: 14

DNA: TGCGCCAGCAGCCCAGGACAGACTTGGGATGAGCAGTTCTTC
CDR3: CASSPGQTWDEQFF
J: TRBJ2-1
D: .
V: TRBV5-1
size: few
length: 14

DNA: TGTGCCAGCAGCTCCACAGGGTTTTCGAACACTGAAGCTTTCTTT
CDR3: CASSSTGFSNTEAFF
J: TRBJ1-1
D: .
V: TRBV7-2
size: many
length: 15

DNA: TGTGCCAGCAGCCAAACTACAAACAGGGCGTGGCAGTACTTC
CDR3: CASSQTTNRAWQYF
J: TRBJ2-7
D: .
V: TRBV3-1/TRBV3-2
size: .
length: 14

DNA: TGTGCCAGCAGCCTCGGACAGGATCGCGCTGAAGCTTTCTTT
CDR3: CASSLGQDRAEAFF
J: TRBJ1-1
D: TRBD1
V: TRBV6-6
size: .
length: 14

DNA: TGTGCCAGCAGCCATCCCGCTAGCGGGGGGAACAATGAGCAGTTCTTC
CDR3: CASSHPASGGNNEQFF
J: TRBJ2-1
D: TRBD2
V: TRBV4-2
size: few
length: 16

DNA: TGTGCCAGTAGTAGAAGGGACAAGACCCAGTACTTC
CDR3: CASSRRDKTQYF
J: TRBJ2-5
D: .
V: TRBV19
size: .
length: 12

DNA: TGTGCCAGCAGCCCTGAGGGGACAGGCCTCTATGGCTACACCTTC
CDR3: CASSPEGTGLYGYTF
J: TRBJ1-2
D: TRBD1
V: TRBV27
size: .
length: 15

DNA: TGTGCCAGCTCACCAACTCCAGGGGTGGATGGCTACACCTTC
CDR3: CASSPTPGVDGYTF
J: TRBJ1-2
D: .
V: TRBV18
size: few
length: 14

DNA: TGTGCCAGCAGCCAACGGACTGGAGAGCAGTACTTC
CDR3: CASSQRTGEQYF
J: TRBJ2-7
D: .
V: TRBV3-1/TRBV3-2
size: .
length: 12

DNA: TGTGCCAGCAGCCAAGGGTACCGAAGCGCAGATACGCAGTATTTT
CDR3: CASSQGYRSADTQYF
J: TRBJ2-3
D: .
V: TRBV3-1/TRBV3-2
size: .
length: 15

DNA: TGTGCCAGCAGCTTAGCGACAGGGCCTGGAAACACCATATATTTT
CDR3: CASSLATGPGNTIYF
J: TRBJ1-3
D: TRBD1
V: TRBV7-8
size: .
length: 15

DNA: TGTGCCAGCAGCTTAGACGGGACTTATTCCTACGAGCAGTACTTC
CDR3: CASSLDGTYSYEQYF
J: TRBJ2-7
D: .
V: TRBV7-2
size: .
length: 15